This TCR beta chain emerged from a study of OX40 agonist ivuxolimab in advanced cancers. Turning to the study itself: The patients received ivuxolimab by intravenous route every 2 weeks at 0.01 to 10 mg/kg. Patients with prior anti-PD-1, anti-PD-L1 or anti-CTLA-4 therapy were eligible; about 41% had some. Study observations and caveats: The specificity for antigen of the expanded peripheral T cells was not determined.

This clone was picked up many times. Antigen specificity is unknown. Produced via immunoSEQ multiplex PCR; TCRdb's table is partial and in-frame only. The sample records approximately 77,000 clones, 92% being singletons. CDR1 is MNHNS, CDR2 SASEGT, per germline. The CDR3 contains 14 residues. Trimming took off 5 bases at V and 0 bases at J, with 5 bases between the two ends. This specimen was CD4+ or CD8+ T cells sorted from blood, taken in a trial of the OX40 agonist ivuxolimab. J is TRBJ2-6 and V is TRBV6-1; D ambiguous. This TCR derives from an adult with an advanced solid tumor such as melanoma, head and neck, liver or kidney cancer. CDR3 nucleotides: TGTGCCAGCAGTCAGGACTCTGGGGCCAACGTCCTGACTTTC. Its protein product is CASSQDSGANVLTF.